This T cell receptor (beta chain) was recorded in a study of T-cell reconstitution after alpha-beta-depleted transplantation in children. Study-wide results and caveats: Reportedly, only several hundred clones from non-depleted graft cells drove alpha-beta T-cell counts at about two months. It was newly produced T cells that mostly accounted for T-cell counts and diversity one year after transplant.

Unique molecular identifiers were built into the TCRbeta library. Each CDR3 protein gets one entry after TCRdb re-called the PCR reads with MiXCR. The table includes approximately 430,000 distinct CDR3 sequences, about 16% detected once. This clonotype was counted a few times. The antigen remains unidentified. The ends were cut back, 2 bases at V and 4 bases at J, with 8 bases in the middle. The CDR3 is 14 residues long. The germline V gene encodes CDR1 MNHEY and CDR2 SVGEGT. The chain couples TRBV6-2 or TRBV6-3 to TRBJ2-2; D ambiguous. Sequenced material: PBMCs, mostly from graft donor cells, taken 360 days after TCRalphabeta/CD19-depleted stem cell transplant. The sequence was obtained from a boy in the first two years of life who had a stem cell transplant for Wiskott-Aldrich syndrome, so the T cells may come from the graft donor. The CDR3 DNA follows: TGTGCCAGCAGTTACGGCACAGCCACCGGGGAGCTGTTTTTT. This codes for CASSYGTATGELFF.